This entry lists 26 T cell receptor beta chains sequenced from one sample in a study of T cells in Graves' hyperthyroidism and ophthalmopathy. RNA transcripts served as the template for amplifying TCR beta CDR3 regions. The TCR CDR3 first-round RT-PCR relied on the HTBI primer set. TCRdb ran MiXCR on the multiplex PCR reads and lists one entry per CDR3 protein. The sample records approximately 420,000 distinct CDR3 sequences, roughly an eighth being singletons. The material sequenced was blood. All receptors derive from a woman between 18 and 29 years old with Graves' hyperthyroidism.

The genes are TRBV11-3 and TRBJ2-1; D not certain. The CDR3 has 14 residues. CDR1 is SGHNT, CDR2 YENEEA, per germline. Trimming took off 5 bases at V and 5 bases at J, with 13 bases between the two ends. CDR3 sequence (DNA): TGTGCCAGCAGCCCGAGCTGGGCCGACAATGAGCAGTTCTTC. Protein sequence: CASSPSWADNEQFF.

The J gene is TRBJ2-5, the V gene TRBV19, with D possibly matching TRBD1 (5 bases). The V end lost 10 bases, the J end lost 4 bases, and 16 bases lay between the germline ends. The CDR3 has 13 residues. Germline CDR1 LNHDA, CDR2 SQIVND (reference sequence). CDR3 nucleotides: TGTGCCACCTCAGACAGTATCGGAGAGACCCAGTACTTC. Amino acids: CATSDSIGETQYF.

This clonotype was detected only a few times. The rearrangement joins TRBV19 to TRBJ1-1; D unclear. V gave up 3 bases and J gave up 8 bases, with 7 bases separating them. Germline assignment: CDR1 LNHDA and CDR2 SQIVND (reference sequence). This CDR3 is built from 11 residues. The CDR3 region is CASSILGEAFF. In nucleotides, the CDR3 is TGTGCCAGTAGTATTCTAGGGGAAGCTTTCTTT.

V and J are TRBV7-2 and TRBJ1-6; TRBD1 matches 10 bases. The V and J ends lost 4 bases and 2 bases, in that order; junction bases with no gene match: 17. Germline V gene sequence: CDR1 SGHTA, CDR2 FQGNSA. The length of the CDR3 is 21 residues. The CDR3 reads CASSWGTGEDPRSPYNSPLHF. The CDR3 coding sequence is TGTGCCAGCAGCTGGGGGACAGGGGAAGATCCGCGAAGCCCCTATAATTCACCCCTCCACTTT.

This clonotype was seen at least ten times. The J gene is TRBJ2-7, the V gene TRBV27; possibly TRBD1 for D (6 bases). V was shortened by 0 bases and J by 0 bases, with 15 bases between the two germline ends. The germline V gene encodes CDR1 MNHEY and CDR2 SMNVEV (reference sequence). The CDR3 is 17 amino acids. CDR3: CASSLSSDRPNSYEQYF. The CDR3 DNA follows: TGTGCCAGCAGTTTATCTAGCGACAGGCCCAACTCCTACGAGCAGTACTTC.

This clonotype was seen ten or more times. J is TRBJ1-1 and V is TRBV11-2; D unclear. The germline V and J ends were trimmed by 5 bases and 7 bases, with 5 bases remaining between them. The CDR3 has 10 amino acids. CDR1 and CDR2 from the germline V gene are SGHAT and FQNNGV. The CDR3 DNA is TGTGCCAGCAGCCGCCTTGAAGCTTTCTTT. This gives the protein CASSRLEAFF. Full variable domain (outside the CDR3, taken from reference TRBV11-2 and TRBJ1-1): EAGVAQSPRYKIIEKRQSVAFWCNPISGHATLYWYQQILGQGPKLLIQFQNNGVVDDSQLPKDRFSAERLKGVDSTLKIQPAKLEDSAVYLCASSRLEAFFGQGTRLTVV.

This clonotype was observed many times. The V call is TRBV30, the J call TRBJ2-2; possibly TRBD2 for D (5 bases). V shed 0 bases and J shed 4 bases, with 12 bases lying between them. There are 15 residues in the CDR3. Germline assignment: CDR1 GTSNPN and CDR2 SVGIG (reference sequence). Here the CDR3 reads CAWSVPAVITGELFF. CDR3 in DNA: TGTGCCTGGAGTGTACCAGCGGTTATCACCGGGGAGCTGTTTTTT.

V and J are TRBV19 and TRBJ1-5; D remains ambiguous. Germline V gene data show CDR1 as LNHDA and CDR2 as SQIVND (reference sequence). The CDR3 extends over 13 amino acids. Trimming left V 7 bases short and J 4 bases short, with 11 bases between. CDR3 region: CASMVDRNQPQHF. The CDR3 DNA reads TGTGCCAGTATGGTTGATAGGAATCAGCCCCAGCATTTT. The full variable domain, completed using reference TRBV19 and TRBJ1-5, is DGGITQSPKYLFRKEGQNVTLSCEQNLNHDAMYWYRQDPGQGLRLIYYSQIVNDFQKGDIAEGYSVSREKKESFPLTVTSAQKNPTAFYLCASMVDRNQPQHFGDGTRLSIL.

The V gene is TRBV6-1, the J gene TRBJ1-2; D remains ambiguous. The germline V and J ends were trimmed by 5 bases and 2 bases, with 9 bases remaining between them. The CDR3 consists of 13 residues. Germline CDR1 is MNHNS and CDR2 is SASEGT. The chain's CDR3 is CASSWQPNYGYTF. CDR3 DNA: TGTGCCAGCAGTTGGCAGCCCAACTATGGCTACACCTTC.

The rearrangement links TRBV9 to TRBJ2-5; the match to TRBD2 covers 11 bases. The CDR3 is made up of 16 amino acids. The germline V gene has CDR1 SGDLS and CDR2 YYNGEE. After removal of 2 bases from V and 4 bases from J, the junction contained 7 bases not matched to a gene. This CDR3 is CASSVTSGMGGETQYF. CDR3 bases: TGTGCCAGCAGCGTGACTAGCGGGATGGGGGGAGAGACCCAGTACTTC.

This clonotype came up many times. The V call is TRBV9, the J call TRBJ2-7; 10 nucleotides align to TRBD1. The ends lost 0 bases at V and 5 bases at J; junction bases unmatched: 5. The length of the CDR3 is 15 residues. The germline CDR1 and CDR2 sequences are SGDLS and YYNGEE. CDR3 region: CASSVETGGDDEQYF. The DNA for the CDR3 is TGTGCCAGCAGCGTAGAGACAGGGGGCGATGACGAGCAGTACTTC.

This clonotype was counted ten times or more. The chain employs TRBV20-1 and TRBJ1-1, with a possible D match to TRBD1 (6 bases). The CDR3 extends over 13 amino acids. V was cut by 5 bases and J by 1 base, with 11 bases left in between. Looked up from germline, CDR1 is DFQATT and CDR2 is SNEGSKA (reference sequence). The CDR3 here is CSAPATGNTEAFF. CDR3 nucleotide sequence: TGCAGTGCTCCCGCGACAGGGAACACTGAAGCTTTCTTT.

This clonotype was found a few times. The chain carries TRBV4-1 and TRBJ1-3, with D possibly matching TRBD1 (5 bases). CDR1 is MGHRA and CDR2 is YSYEKL in the germline V gene. Trimming pared 2 bases from V and 3 bases from J, leaving 17 bases between. This CDR3 spans 17 amino acids. The CDR3 reads CASSQQGKGVVGNTIYF. The CDR3 DNA follows: TGCGCCAGCAGCCAACAGGGAAAAGGCGTCGTTGGAAACACCATATATTTT.

This clonotype was seen repeatedly, ten times or more. The chain recombines TRBV7-9 with TRBJ1-4; TRBD1 matches 9 bases. V shed 10 bases, J shed 7 bases, and the junction held 4 bases outside the gene matches. Per the germline V gene, CDR1 is SEHNR and CDR2 is FQNEAQ (reference sequence). The CDR3 covers 12 residues. In DNA form, the CDR3 reads TGTGCCACACAGGGGGCCGGTGAAAAACTGTTTTTT. Amino acids: CATQGAGEKLFF.

This clonotype was counted at least ten times. The J gene is TRBJ1-6, the V gene TRBV6-1; 8 positions match TRBD1. This CDR3 has 13 amino acids. Germline V gives CDR1 MNHNS, CDR2 SASEGT. V lost 5 bases and J lost 14; bases outside the gene matches: 8. The CDR3 DNA is TGTGCCAGCAGTTCAATGGACAGGGACTCCCTCCACTTT. It codes for CASSSMDRDSLHF.

This clonotype was recorded a few times. The rearrangement joins TRBV12-3 or TRBV12-4 to TRBJ1-2; D is perhaps TRBD1 (6 bases). The V end was cut by 6 bases, the J end by 3 bases, with 20 bases between. CDR3 length: 16 amino acids. CDR3 sequence (DNA): TGTGCCAGCAGCCCCACCCTCGGGACAAGCTACTATGGCTACACCTTC. It codes for CASSPTLGTSYYGYTF.

The chain carries TRBV18 and TRBJ2-7; D unclear. The V gene lost 0 bases and the J gene lost 4 bases, with 7 bases spanning the gap. CDR1 KGHSH and CDR2 LQKENI come from the germline V gene. The CDR3 contains 13 residues. The CDR3 DNA reads as TGTGCCAGCTCACCACCTGGCGTGTACGAGCAGTACTTC. Translating it yields CASSPPGVYEQYF.

This clonotype was observed many times. The V and J genes are TRBV28 and TRBJ1-2, with 7 bases aligning to TRBD1. The length of the CDR3 is 13 residues. Per the germline V gene, CDR1 is MDHEN and CDR2 is SYDVKM. J was trimmed by 4 bases and V by 7 bases; bases with no gene match: 6. CDR3 loop: CASIIPGGYGYTF. The CDR3, as DNA: TGTGCCAGCATTATTCCAGGGGGCTATGGCTACACCTTC.

In this sample, this clonotype turned up many times. DNA of the CDR3: TGTGCCAGCAGCCAAGGGTTTAACACTGAAGCTTTCTTT. The encoded protein is CASSQGFNTEAFF. V and J are TRBV3-1 and TRBJ1-1; D remains ambiguous. V lost 1 base, J lost 2 bases, and 5 bases lay in between. The germline V gene has CDR1 LGHDT and CDR2 YNNKEL (reference sequence). The CDR3 spans 13 residues.

This clonotype was observed a handful of times. The gene calls are TRBV9 and TRBJ2-3, with D unresolved. This CDR3 is built from 17 residues. Germline lookup yields CDR1 SGDLS and CDR2 YYNGEE. Between the trimmed V and J ends, which lost 0 bases and 3 bases, there was a span of 17 bases. The CDR3 DNA sequence: TGTGCCAGCAGCGTAGGCCCCTCGGGCCGAAGGACAGATACGCAGTATTTT. Its protein product is CASSVGPSGRRTDTQYF.

This clonotype was counted many times. The rearrangement links TRBV7-2 to TRBJ2-7, with 7 bases fitting TRBD1. Germline CDR1 reads SGHTA; CDR2 reads FQGNSA. The CDR3 is 13 amino acids. Trimming cost V 5 bases and J 2 bases; bases outside gene matches: 3. This CDR3 reads CASSPTGPYEQYF. DNA of the CDR3: TGTGCCAGCAGCCCGACAGGGCCCTACGAGCAGTACTTC.

To note about this clonotype: This may arise from a read error, as a much more abundant clone is one base away. V usage is TRBV5-6 and J usage is TRBJ2-1; D perhaps matches TRBD2 (5 bases). Germline V lookup: CDR1 SGHDT, CDR2 YYEEEE. CDR3 length equals 14 residues. Trimming took 4 bases from V and 7 from J, leaving 15 bases between them. CDR3 protein: CASSTRFSENEQFF. The CDR3, as DNA: TGTGCCAGCAGCACGCGGTTTAGCGAGAATGAGCAGTTCTTC.

The table lists this clonotype with many counts. The gene calls are TRBV5-1 and TRBJ1-1; 7 nucleotides agree with TRBD1. From germline, CDR1 is SGHRS and CDR2 YFSETQ. This CDR3 has 14 amino acids. The V and J ends lost 6 bases and 6 bases, in that order; junction bases with no gene match: 11. Here the CDR3 DNA reads TGCGCCAGCACGGATCCAGGGGGTATATCTGAAGCTTTCTTT. Amino acid sequence: CASTDPGGISEAFF. The entire variable domain, with the rest obtained from reference TRBV5-1 and TRBJ1-1, is as follows: KAGVTQTPRYLIKTRGQQVTLSCSPISGHRSVSWYQQTPGQGLQFLFEYFSETQRNKGNFPGRFSGRQFSNSRSEMNVSTLELGDSALYLCASTDPGGISEAFFGQGTRLTVV.

In its sample, this clonotype was seen many times. The chain joins TRBV27 to TRBJ2-7; TRBD2 is a possible D gene (6 bases). Per the germline V gene, CDR1 is MNHEY and CDR2 is SMNVEV (reference sequence). V lost 1 base and J lost 1, with 8 bases in between. CDR3 size: 14 residues. CDR3 sequence: CASSLLRESYEQYF. The CDR3, as DNA: TGTGCCAGCAGTTTATTGCGGGAATCCTACGAGCAGTACTTC.

On this clonotype itself: The junction and the germline gene differ at one end; a read error may be behind it. The chain links TRBV28 to TRBJ1-1, with a weak D call TRBD1 (5 bases). Germline lookup yields CDR1 MDHEN and CDR2 SYDVKM. The CDR3 extends over 13 amino acids. The CDR3 DNA is TGTGCCAGCAGCCCAGGGATTTACACTGAAGTTTTCTTT. Translated: CASSPGIYTEVFF. Complete variable domain (other parts from reference TRBV28 and TRBJ1-1): DVKVTQSSRYLVKRTGEKVFLECVQDMDHENMFWYRQDPGLGLRLIYFSYDVKMKEKGDIPEGYSVSREKKERFSLILESASTNQTSMYLCASSPGIYTEVFFGQGTRLTVV.

This clonotype was observed at least ten times. The chain has TRBV29-1 and TRBJ1-2, with TRBD1 as a possible D gene (5 bases). V was cut by 3 bases and J by 6 bases, with 11 bases left in between. The V gene's germline CDR1 is SQVTM and CDR2 ANQGSEA. The CDR3 extends over 12 amino acids. CDR3 nucleotide sequence: TGCAGCGTTGAGGGCTGGGGCCATGGCTACACCTTC. It is translated as CSVEGWGHGYTF.